This is a list of T cell receptor beta chains from one sample in a study of blood T cell repertoires in COVID-19. Only in-frame clones appear in the TCRdb table, and some are missing; sequencing was by immunoSEQ multiplex PCR. The sample carries 130,000 to 150,000 clones, approximately 80% recorded once. Sequenced sample: peripheral blood. These receptors all stem from a woman aged 45-65 years with acute or convalescent COVID-19. CDR3s include the opening cysteine and the closing phenylalanine or tryptophan. The D gene is left open where the match is weak. Rows may omit the clone size; those that give it use once, few, many or a size class.

J gene: TRBJ2-7; D gene: -; clone size: -; CDR3 length: 12; V gene: TRBV27; CDR3 DNA: TGTGCCAGCAGTTCAAGGGGCTACGAGCAGTACTTC; CDR3 protein: CASSSRGYEQYF
J gene: TRBJ2-2; D gene: TRBD1; clone size: -; CDR3 length: 14; V gene: TRBV4-3; CDR3 DNA: TGCGCCAGCAGCTGGGACAGTAACACCGGGGAGCTGTTTTTT; CDR3 protein: CASSWDSNTGELFF
J gene: TRBJ2-7; D gene: TRBD1; clone size: few; CDR3 length: 13; V gene: TRBV4-3; CDR3 DNA: TGCGCCAGCAGCCCCTCGGACAGGGAAGCGCAGTACTTC; CDR3 protein: CASSPSDREAQYF
J gene: TRBJ1-1; D gene: -; clone size: -; CDR3 length: 16; V gene: TRBV6-6; CDR3 DNA: TGTGCCAGCAGTTACGCCGGCGCGGGGGGCGACACTGAAGCTTTCTTT; CDR3 protein: CASSYAGAGGDTEAFF
J gene: TRBJ1-1; D gene: TRBD1; clone size: -; CDR3 length: 14; V gene: TRBV19; CDR3 DNA: TGTGCCAGTAGTATGACAGGGATGAACACTGAAGCTTTCTTT; CDR3 protein: CASSMTGMNTEAFF
J gene: TRBJ1-1; D gene: -; clone size: few; CDR3 length: 14; V gene: TRBV19; CDR3 DNA: TGTGCCAGTATCGGCGGGGGGATGAACACTGAAGCTTTCTTT; CDR3 protein: CASIGGGMNTEAFF
J gene: TRBJ1-6; D gene: TRBD1; clone size: -; CDR3 length: 18; V gene: TRBV14; CDR3 DNA: TGTGCCAGCAGCCAGAGGACAGGAATCGGGGGAAATAATTCACCCCTCCACTTT; CDR3 protein: CASSQRTGIGGNNSPLHF
J gene: TRBJ2-6; D gene: TRBD1; clone size: -; CDR3 length: 18; V gene: TRBV7-2; CDR3 DNA: TGTGCCAGCAGCCTAGGGACAGGAGCCGCCTCTGGGGCCAACGTCCTGACTTTC; CDR3 protein: CASSLGTGAASGANVLTF
J gene: TRBJ1-4; D gene: -; clone size: once; CDR3 length: 22; V gene: TRBV12-2; CDR3 DNA: TGTGCAAGTCGCTTAGCTTTGCCCGGCCACAGGGGGCCAAAGGTAACTAATGAAAAACTGTTTTTT; CDR3 protein: CASRLALPGHRGPKVTNEKLFF
J gene: TRBJ2-1; D gene: TRBD2; clone size: -; CDR3 length: 14; V gene: TRBV7-8; CDR3 DNA: TGTGCCAGCAGCTTAGACAGCGGGGGCAGAGAGCAGTTCTTC; CDR3 protein: CASSLDSGGREQFF
J gene: TRBJ1-3; D gene: -; clone size: -; CDR3 length: 17; V gene: TRBV24-1; CDR3 DNA: TGTGCCACCAGTGACCCTAAATCAGGGGTTTCTGGAAACACCATATATTTT; CDR3 protein: CATSDPKSGVSGNTIYF
J gene: TRBJ2-7; D gene: TRBD1; clone size: -; CDR3 length: 15; V gene: TRBV6-2/TRBV6-3; CDR3 DNA: TGTGCCAGCAGTTCCCCGGGACAGGGCCACTACGAGCAGTACTTC; CDR3 protein: CASSSPGQGHYEQYF
J gene: TRBJ1-6; D gene: -; clone size: -; CDR3 length: 15; V gene: TRBV6-5; CDR3 DNA: TGTGCCAGCAGTTACTCAGGGGCCCAGAGATCACCCCTCCACTTT; CDR3 protein: CASSYSGAQRSPLHF
J gene: TRBJ1-2; D gene: -; clone size: -; CDR3 length: 13; V gene: TRBV28; CDR3 DNA: TGTGCCAGCAGCAAGACAGTCTACTATGGCTACACCTTC; CDR3 protein: CASSKTVYYGYTF
J gene: TRBJ2-2; D gene: -; clone size: -; CDR3 length: 14; V gene: TRBV2; CDR3 DNA: TGTGCCAGCAGAGAGCGGCCCAACACCGGGGAGCTGTTTTTT; CDR3 protein: CASRERPNTGELFF
J gene: TRBJ2-7; D gene: TRBD2; clone size: -; CDR3 length: 14; V gene: TRBV2; CDR3 DNA: TGTGCCAACCACCGGACTAGCGGGGACGGAGAGCAGTACTTC; CDR3 protein: CANHRTSGDGEQYF
J gene: TRBJ1-1; D gene: TRBD1; clone size: -; CDR3 length: 17; V gene: TRBV7-2; CDR3 DNA: TGTGCCAGCAGCTTCAACCACAGGGGGCGCAGGAACACTGAAGCTTTCTTT; CDR3 protein: CASSFNHRGRRNTEAFF
J gene: TRBJ2-2; D gene: -; clone size: -; CDR3 length: 13; V gene: TRBV27; CDR3 DNA: TGTGCCAGCAGTTTAGGTGGGCCCGGGGAGCTGTTTTTT; CDR3 protein: CASSLGGPGELFF
J gene: TRBJ1-1; D gene: TRBD1; clone size: -; CDR3 length: 14; V gene: TRBV28; CDR3 DNA: TGTGCCAGCTATAGGACAGGATCGAACACTGAAGCTTTCTTT; CDR3 protein: CASYRTGSNTEAFF
J gene: TRBJ2-7; D gene: -; clone size: few; CDR3 length: 13; V gene: TRBV2; CDR3 DNA: TGTGCCAGCAGGCGGGACTCCTCCTACGAGCAGTACTTC; CDR3 protein: CASRRDSSYEQYF
J gene: TRBJ2-2; D gene: -; clone size: -; CDR3 length: 15; V gene: TRBV18; CDR3 DNA: TGTGCCAGCTCACCACGGGGACAATACACCGGGGAGCTGTTTTTT; CDR3 protein: CASSPRGQYTGELFF
J gene: TRBJ1-2; D gene: TRBD1; clone size: -; CDR3 length: 13; V gene: TRBV27; CDR3 DNA: TGTGCCAGCAGCCTGACAGGGGAAGGAGGCTACACCTTC; CDR3 protein: CASSLTGEGGYTF
J gene: TRBJ1-1; D gene: -; clone size: -; CDR3 length: 16; V gene: TRBV21-1; CDR3 DNA: TGTGCCAGCAGCAAAACGAGGCGCAGGGTGAACACTGAAGCTTTCTTT; CDR3 protein: CASSKTRRRVNTEAFF
J gene: TRBJ1-6; D gene: -; clone size: -; CDR3 length: 15; V gene: TRBV2; CDR3 DNA: TGTGCCAGCAGTGAAGCGAGGCAGCCAAATTCACCCCTCCACTTT; CDR3 protein: CASSEARQPNSPLHF
J gene: TRBJ1-5; D gene: -; clone size: -; CDR3 length: 17; V gene: TRBV7-8; CDR3 DNA: TGTGCCAGCAGCTTTTCCTGGGCAGCCAACCCGAATCAGCCCCAGCATTTT; CDR3 protein: CASSFSWAANPNQPQHF
J gene: TRBJ1-2; D gene: -; clone size: -; CDR3 length: 15; V gene: TRBV7-9; CDR3 DNA: TGTGCCAGCAGCTTAGCAATGACGGGACAATATGGCTACACCTTC; CDR3 protein: CASSLAMTGQYGYTF
J gene: TRBJ2-1; D gene: -; clone size: -; CDR3 length: 11; V gene: TRBV30; CDR3 DNA: TGTGCCTGGAGTCGGCGAGGAGAGCAGTTCTTC; CDR3 protein: CAWSRRGEQFF
J gene: TRBJ2-1; D gene: TRBD2; clone size: -; CDR3 length: 15; V gene: TRBV5-1; CDR3 DNA: TGCGCCAGCAGCTTGACTAGCGGGGGGGTGAATGAGCAGTTCTTC; CDR3 protein: CASSLTSGGVNEQFF